The clone carrying this T cell receptor beta chain was seen only a few times. Its antigen remains unidentified. For TCR beta, libraries came from quantitative 5'-RACE with molecular barcodes. TCRdb used MiXCR to reprocess the 5' RACE reads, holding one entry per CDR3 protein. The data contain approximately 150,000 distinct CDR3 sequences, approximately 9.9% of them singletons. The data stem from a study of CD8 T cells in ankylosing spondylitis. Regarding the study as a whole: A motif of under 10 highly homologous TCR beta variants was seen as apparently characteristic of ankylosing spondylitis blood. In the blood and synovial fluid of reactive arthritis, some motif variants had been previously reported.

Trimming at V came to 5 bases and at J to 6 bases, leaving 6 bases not matched to a gene. Germline values: CDR1 SEHNR, CDR2 FQNEAQ (reference sequence). The CDR3 runs to 14 residues. Sequenced sample: blood, either unsorted or a sorted T cell fraction (not recorded which). The clonotype was recovered from a female donor with ankylosing spondylitis or in good health (not recorded which). This chain uses TRBV7-9 with TRBJ2-4; 8 nucleotides agree with TRBD1. The CDR3 DNA sequence: TGTGCCAGCAGCCCGAGGCAGGGGGCAAACATTCAGTACTTC. Protein: CASSPRQGANIQYF.